This T cell receptor beta chain originates from a study of blood T cell repertoires in COVID-19. The overall study: From the United States, Italy and Spain came samples of acute and convalescent COVID-19. The cDNA or gDNA used as material had been derived from T cells, B-cell-depleted T cells, or PBMCs.

This clone was counted a single time. Authors' methods: Counts of nucleated cells, estimated from reference gene primer amplification, were obtained. Assay used: immunoSEQ multiplex PCR; TCRdb lists only in-frame clones, some missing. V, J and clone size are those of that table, while D and trimming were read from the DNA. The sample carries around 100,000 clones, 85% recorded once. Germline loops: CDR1 MNHEY, CDR2 SVGAGI. The CDR3 length is 16 residues. After removal of 2 bases from V and 1 base from J, the junction contained 5 bases not matched to a gene. This rearrangement joins TRBV6-5 to TRBJ1-2; 9 bases align to TRBD1. The origin of this receptor is a man in his forties or fifties with active or convalescent COVID-19. Specimen: peripheral blood. The CDR3 DNA follows: TGTGCCAGCAGTTACGGGGGGACAGGGTATAACTATGGCTACACCTTC. Translating it yields CASSYGGTGYNYGYTF.